This T cell receptor (beta chain) was retrieved from a study of blood T cells in healthy people across ages (dated by TCRdb to the mid-2010s). For the wider study: In model experiments, template switching captured about one uniquely barcoded TCR beta cDNA molecule for every two T cells. Donors of different ages were randomly distributed across sequencing lanes to avoid experimental bias. For two donors (one aged 18 to 30 and one aged 80 or older), the study analyzed two additional independent replicas of 1 million unique cDNA reads from the same blood draw. To track age-related changes in TCR beta repertoire diversity, the study relied on deep sequencing normalized with unique cDNA molecular identifiers. The donors were divided into four age groups: young (average around 17 years), middle-aged (approximately 42), aged (62) and long-lived (roughly 82). The research as a whole found: The long-lived group showed more naive CD4+ T cells, fewer expanded clones and increased TCR diversity than the aged group, suggesting age selection. As age increased, observed TCR beta diversity per million T cells dropped in a roughly linear way, and a significant reduction was already evident by age about 40. Because the CMV infection status of the donors was unknown, age-related changes in expanded clonotypes may potentially have been confounded. There was a strong correlation between observed TCR beta diversity and the percentage of naive T cells measured by flow cytometry. Conclusive comparison of naive and antigen-experienced compartments was prevented by the profiling of bulk unsorted PBMCs. Estimates of total diversity based on one million sequenced T cells were considered lower bounds and underestimates.

The approximately 39 donors, aged roughly 6 to 95 years, were systemically healthy Caucasian individuals from Russia. Each donor gave around 9.5 milliliters of peripheral blood, collected into EDTA-treated Vacutainer tubes. Ficoll-Paque density-gradient centrifugation was used to isolate PBMCs, with at least 7 million obtained per sample. Total RNA was extracted from PBMCs with Trizol reagent, with at least 6 micrograms obtained per sample. Naive CD45RAhigh/CD27high T cell percentages were measured by flow cytometry on a PBMC aliquot from every donor. On this clonotype itself: This clone's antigen is unknown. No much larger clone is present one base from it, and per-base qualities are unavailable.

From the germline V gene, CDR1 is MNHEY and CDR2 is SVGEGT. Counted from cysteine to phenylalanine, this CDR3 has 14 amino acids. Only CDR3 DNA is held: 42 bases, read in frame from base 1. The library was produced with 5' RACE. A second PCR of about 6 to 11 cycles was run with a J-beta primer mix and a sample-barcoded 5' primer. A unique molecular identifier was introduced onto each TCR beta cDNA molecule by a template-switch 5' adaptor carrying 12 random nucleotides. Each sample yielded at least 2.5 million CDR3-containing paired-end reads. All of the RNA was converted into first-strand cDNA using the Mint cDNA synthesis kit, with a TRBC-specific oligonucleotide serving as the primer. Following uracil-DNA glycosylase treatment, a first 18-cycle PCR with universal primers M1SS and BC2_uni_R was performed on all cDNA. The authors processed their data as follows. Normalization of each sample was performed by random selection of 1 million high-quality reads, each carrying a distinct molecular identifier. Reads with shared molecular identifiers were discarded instead of being binned into consensus sequences. MiTCR, with a Q25 quality threshold and the strictest error-elimination algorithm, was used for CDR3 identification, clonotype clustering and error correction. A nonparametric unseen species model using Euler transformation provided a lower-bound estimate of total TCR beta diversity. TCRdb itself trimmed the public reads at Q25 with fastp, ran MiXCR and retained productive beta chains. Each CDR3 protein gets just one entry, which takes the most common genes and DNA from the rows behind it. The V and J calls shown here were made by TCRdb, not taken from the authors' results. Counted in this sample were around 1,900,000 distinct CDR3 sequences; roughly two fifths of them appeared once. More than 20% of the sample is held by the ten biggest clonotypes.

The chain joins TRBV6-2 or TRBV6-3 to TRBJ2-7; TRBD2 is a weak D gene call, 6 bases matching. The DNA end favors TRBJ2-5, so the J call may be wrong. The sequence was collected from a human donor in good health. Sequencing was done on a sample of blood. The sequenced DNA: TGTGCCAGCAGTTACGTAGCGGTTGGGCGGACCCAGTACTTC. Translated, this gives CASSYVAVGRTQYF.